This T cell receptor (beta chain) was profiled in a study of vaccination and CD4 T cells after COVID-19. Study context: Convalescent patients were SARS-CoV-2 positive by nasal swab PCR; several mild, one severe.

The CDR3 has 18 amino acids. The ends lost 6 bases at V and 0 bases at J; junction bases unmatched: 11. The Oncomine TCR Beta short-read assay was what sequenced the DNA obtained from cultured CD4+ T cells. In TCRdb, the PCR reads were re-called with MiXCR into one record per CDR3 protein. The sample shows fewer than 20,000 distinct CDR3 sequences, about 45% of them seen only once. Time point reported: late sampling 161 to 241 days after vaccination in three convalescent patients. Treatment denoted: roughly ten-day PBMC culture with coronavirus spike peptide pools or control peptides (ViraFEST assay). TCRs were sequenced by ViraFEST after antigen-specific T cells had been expanded with peptide pools. In the case of this clonotype: Its specificity is not known.

This TCR was recovered from a human donor who had recovered from COVID-19. This specimen consisted of CD4+ T cells from blood, cultured in vitro, obtained about 7 months after SARS-CoV-2 vaccination. This rearrangement joins TRBV12-3 or TRBV12-4 to TRBJ2-6; 7 bases agree with TRBD1. This CDR3 reads CASRRLDRTLSGANVLTF. CDR3 nucleotide sequence: TGTGCCAGCAGGAGGTTGGACAGGACTCTCTCTGGGGCCAACGTCCTGACTTTC.